What follows are 20 T cell receptor beta chains derived from one specimen sequenced in a study of T cell repertoires in cytomegalovirus infection. Using its own MiXCR run on the reads, TCRdb lists one record per CDR3 protein. The repertoire consists of about 310,000 distinct CDR3 sequences, with about 17% occurring once and the leading ten covering more than 10%. Sequenced: PBMCs. The source of these receptors is a human donor in good health (CMV status not recorded). Some clones in this sample may be carry-over from other donors' samples.

This clonotype was counted only a few times. The chain links TRBV20-1 to TRBJ2-7, with a tentative D call TRBD1 (6 bases). The CDR3 is 14 amino acids. Trimming left V 6 bases short and J 0 bases short, with 15 bases between. Per the germline V gene, CDR1 is DFQATT and CDR2 is SNEGSKA (reference sequence). CDR3 protein: CSAPGTTSSYEQYF. The CDR3 DNA reads TGCAGTGCGCCCGGGACAACGAGCTCCTACGAGCAGTACTTC.

This clonotype turned up a few times. This chain uses TRBV7-2 with TRBJ1-5, with D uncertain. V was clipped by 1 base and J by 6 bases, with 7 bases between them. The length of the CDR3 is 13 residues. Germline V gives CDR1 SGHTA, CDR2 FQGNSA. The CDR3 loop reads CASSLDYIQPQHF. The CDR3 nucleotides are TGTGCCAGCAGCTTAGATTACATTCAGCCCCAGCATTTT. Variable domain in full (rest from reference TRBV7-2 and TRBJ1-5): GAGVSQSPSNKVTEKGKDVELRCDPISGHTALYWYRQSLGQGLEFLIYFQGNSAPDKSGLPSDRFSAERTGGSVSTLTIQRTQQEDSAVYLCASSLDYIQPQHFGDGTRLSIL.

This clonotype was detected ten times or more. The rearrangement links TRBV7-6 to TRBJ1-3, with TRBD1 matching over 7 bases. The CDR3 sequence is 17 residues long. CDR1 and CDR2 from the germline V gene are SGHVS and FNYEAQ. J was trimmed by 1 base and V by 2 bases; bases with no gene match: 8. The CDR3 sequence is CASSLTPQGTSGNTIYF. CDR3 sequence (DNA): TGTGCCAGCAGCTTAACCCCACAGGGGACTTCTGGAAACACCATATATTTT.

Remarks on this clonotype: One junction end disagrees with the germline gene, perhaps due to a read error. The rearrangement joins TRBV4-1 to TRBJ1-6, with D possibly being TRBD1 (6 bases). Germline lookup yields CDR1 MGHRA and CDR2 YSYEKL. The CDR3 covers 14 residues. The chain's CDR3 is CASSQDRSNSPLHF. Here the CDR3 DNA reads TGTGCCAGCAGCCAAGACAGGTCCAATTCACCCCTCCACTTT.

This clonotype was counted ten times or more. The rearrangement joins TRBV7-2 to TRBJ1-2; 8 bases fit TRBD1. Losses at the gene ends were 5 bases for V and 4 bases for J; bases not matched to a gene: 12. Germline V gives CDR1 SGHTA, CDR2 FQGNSA. The CDR3 extends over 16 amino acids. The CDR3 nucleotides read TGTGCCAGCAGCAACCTTCCTGGACAGGGTACCTATGGCTACACCTTC. Translation gives CASSNLPGQGTYGYTF.

This clonotype was picked up many times. The chain is built from TRBV4-1 and TRBJ2-3, with 7 bases matching TRBD2. Trimming at V came to 0 bases and at J to 1 base, leaving 13 bases not matched to a gene. Germline lookup yields CDR1 MGHRA and CDR2 YSYEKL. CDR3 size: 19 residues. The CDR3 DNA reads TGCGCCAGCAGCCAAGATGGGCCCACTACGGCGGGGGGCACAGATACGCAGTATTTT. Amino acid sequence: CASSQDGPTTAGGTDTQYF.

This sequence joins TRBV2 and TRBJ1-5, with TRBD1 matching 7 bases. J was trimmed by 2 bases and V by 4 bases; bases with no gene match: 11. The germline gives CDR1 SNHLY, CDR2 FYNNEI. The CDR3 is 17 residues long. For the CDR3, the DNA is TGTGCCAGCAGTGCCGTCCAGGGGGGATACGGCAATCAGCCCCAGCATTTT. Amino acid sequence: CASSAVQGGYGNQPQHF.

This clonotype has just a few counts. This chain connects TRBV6-2 or TRBV6-3 to TRBJ2-2; D unclear. The germline V gene has CDR1 MNHEY and CDR2 SVGEGT. Trimming took off 2 bases at V and 2 bases at J, with 0 bases between the two ends. The length of the CDR3 is 12 residues. Here the CDR3 reads CASSYNTGELFF. The CDR3 region has the DNA TGTGCCAGCAGTTACAACACCGGGGAGCTGTTTTTT.

This clonotype was counted at least ten times. This chain links TRBV7-8 with TRBJ1-2; tentatively, D is TRBD1 (6 bases). Deletions cut 0 bases from V and 4 bases from J, with 15 bases between. The CDR3 sequence is 16 residues long. The V gene's germline CDR1 is SGHVS and CDR2 FQNEAQ. In nucleotides, the CDR3 is TGTGCCAGCAGCTTAGCCGGGGACATCTCTAGCTATGGCTACACCTTC. This encodes CASSLAGDISSYGYTF.

The chain links TRBV20-1 to TRBJ2-7; 9 bases align to TRBD1. The CDR3 has 17 residues. Germline trimming cut 0 bases from V and 5 bases from J; bases unmatched to any gene: 14. Germline lookup yields CDR1 DFQATT and CDR2 SNEGSKA (reference sequence). The DNA of the CDR3 is TGCAGTGCTAGAGATTTCGCGGGGACAGGGCTTATCAACGAGCAGTACTTC. Translation: CSARDFAGTGLINEQYF.

This clonotype occurred many times. CDR3 coding DNA: TGTGCCAGCAGCTTAGCGGGACCCAAAAACACTGAAGCTTTCTTT. Encoded protein: CASSLAGPKNTEAFF. The rearrangement links TRBV7-8 to TRBJ1-1; D is possibly TRBD1 (5 bases). CDR1 and CDR2 (germline): SGHVS, FQNEAQ. V was clipped by 0 bases and J by 2 bases, with 10 bases between them. CDR3 length: 15 residues.

Ten or more counts support this clonotype. This rearrangement joins TRBV7-2 to TRBJ1-2; TRBD1 is a possible D gene (6 bases). Trimming cost V 8 bases and J 7 bases, with 17 bases left between them. The CDR3 is 13 amino acids. The germline V gene encodes CDR1 SGHTA and CDR2 FQGNSA. The CDR3 DNA reads as TGTGCCAGCGGGGCAGGGGCGACGAGTGGCTACACCTTC. Its protein is CASGAGATSGYTF.

The chain uses TRBV29-1 and TRBJ1-1; 10 nucleotides match TRBD1. Germline loops: CDR1 SQVTM, CDR2 ANQGSEA. The junction had 2 bases not matched to a gene; V was cut back by 6 bases and J by 4 bases. The CDR3 sequence is 12 residues long. CDR3 sequence (DNA): TGCAGCGTCTGGACAGGGGGCACTGAAGCTTTCTTT. Its protein product is CSVWTGGTEAFF.

This clonotype was seen repeatedly, ten times or more. The gene calls are TRBV11-3 and TRBJ2-1; 9 bases match TRBD1. Germline V CDR1 and CDR2: SGHNT, YENEEA. CDR3 length: 15 amino acids. Losses at the gene ends were 1 base for V and 8 bases for J; bases not matched to a gene: 6. In nucleotides, the CDR3 is TGTGCCAGCAGCTTAGCCGGACAGGGGTTGGATGAGCAGTTCTTC. Its protein product is CASSLAGQGLDEQFF.

This clonotype was counted a few times. The V call is TRBV28, the J call TRBJ2-7; D is possibly TRBD1 (6 bases). The CDR3 runs to 14 residues. V was trimmed by 5 bases and J by 6 bases, leaving 17 bases between them. CDR1 is MDHEN and CDR2 is SYDVKM in the germline V gene. CDR3 sequence (DNA): TGTGCCAGCAGTCCCCAAGACCGGGACACCGAGCAGTACTTC. Amino acid sequence: CASSPQDRDTEQYF.

The sample holds many counts of this clonotype. The chain couples TRBV12-3 or TRBV12-4 to TRBJ1-5; 8 bases map to TRBD1. The CDR3 length is 15 residues. V was pared by 6 bases and J by 7 bases, with 11 bases of the junction left unmatched. The CDR3 DNA reads as TGTGCCAGCAGGCAAGGACAGGGTATAAGCCAGCCCCAGCATTTT. Protein product: CASRQGQGISQPQHF.

CDR3 nucleotide sequence: TGTGCCAGCAGTGATCACGGGACAGTGTACCAAGAGACCCAGTACTTC. This gives the protein CASSDHGTVYQETQYF. The chain couples TRBV2 to TRBJ2-5; TRBD1 matches 7 bases. V lost 3 bases to trimming and J lost 0 bases; unmatched junction nucleotides: 7. The CDR3 runs to 16 residues. Germline V gives CDR1 SNHLY, CDR2 FYNNEI.

The chain carries TRBV25-1 and TRBJ1-1; no reliable D call. Looked up from germline, CDR1 is MGHDK and CDR2 is SYGVNS. This CDR3 has 11 amino acids. The V and J ends lost 1 base and 4 bases respectively, with 1 base between them. The CDR3 is CASSEFTEAFF. CDR3 coding DNA: TGTGCCAGCAGTGAATTCACTGAAGCTTTCTTT.

The chain carries TRBV5-5 and TRBJ2-7, with D uncertain. This CDR3 is built from 14 residues. The ends were cut back, 5 bases at V and 2 bases at J, with 14 bases in the middle. Germline V gene lookup returns CDR1 SGHKS and CDR2 YYEKEE (reference sequence). The CDR3 protein is CASRRNTDAYEQYF. The CDR3 nucleotides are TGTGCCAGCAGACGAAATACAGATGCCTACGAGCAGTACTTC.

The rearrangement uses TRBV20-1 and TRBJ2-5; the D gene could be TRBD1 or TRBD2 (7 bases each). V was trimmed by 1 base and J by 3 bases, leaving 15 bases between them. CDR3 length: 15 residues. CDR1 and CDR2 (germline): DFQATT, SNEGSKA (reference sequence). CDR3 loop: CSARGVGGTEETQYF. The CDR3 nucleotides are TGCAGTGCTAGAGGGGTCGGGGGGACAGAAGAGACCCAGTACTTC.